The present T cell receptor beta chain was sequenced within a study of cytomegalovirus exposure and HLA in healthy donors. With respect to this clone: The antigen is undetermined.

Germline CDR1 is SQVTM and CDR2 is ANQGSEA. J gave up 7 bases and V 4 bases, and 11 bases lay outside the gene matches. The CDR3 is 15 residues long. The study, taken as a whole, reports: A few chains linked to CMV were shown in vitro to be specific for CMV antigens. Cytomegalovirus association was assigned to around 150 TCR beta chains.

Sequencing was performed with immunoSEQ multiplex PCR; in TCRdb, only in-frame clones are kept and a portion is missing. The sample carries 65,000 to 75,000 clones, around 93% recorded once. The rearrangement joins TRBV29-1 to TRBJ2-4, with 9 positions matching TRBD1. The clonotype comes from a man younger than 30 in good health and CMV-seropositive. Source material: PBMCs. This chain's CDR3 is CSVVYGTGMGNIQYF. Here the CDR3 DNA reads TGCAGCGTTGTCTACGGGACAGGGATGGGGAACATTCAGTACTTC.